A selection of T cell receptor beta chains follows, all from one sample in a study of radiotherapy plus CTLA-4 blockade in lung cancer. Only in-frame clones appear in the TCRdb table, and some are missing; sequencing was by immunoSEQ multiplex PCR. The sample contains about 49,000 clones, approximately 76% of which appear only once. The sequences come from peripheral blood, collected from a patient treated with radiotherapy plus ipilimumab. The receptors originated from a human donor with non-small cell lung cancer who had stable disease on radiotherapy plus ipilimumab. Each CDR3 is given with its conserved first and last residue. The D gene is left open where the match is weak. Size is stated for part of the rows, as once, few or many counts, or as a class when the clone is expanded.

d_call: TRBD1; clone_size: .; j_call: TRBJ2-5; v_call: TRBV5-4; cdr3_nt: TGTGCCAGCAGCTCGCCCGACAGGGGGTTCCAAGAGACCCAGTACTTC; cdr3_aa: CASSSPDRGFQETQYF
d_call: .; clone_size: .; j_call: TRBJ1-5; v_call: TRBV2; cdr3_nt: TGTGCCAGCAGTGAGGAAGGATATAGCAATCAGCCCCAGCATTTT; cdr3_aa: CASSEEGYSNQPQHF
d_call: TRBD1; clone_size: .; j_call: TRBJ1-1; v_call: TRBV10-3; cdr3_nt: TGTGCCATCAGTGGTGGGACAGCCAACACTGAAGCTTTCTTT; cdr3_aa: CAISGGTANTEAFF
d_call: .; clone_size: .; j_call: TRBJ2-7; v_call: TRBV9; cdr3_nt: TGTGCCAGCAGCGTAGGAGGGTGGGGAAACTACGAGCAGTACTTC; cdr3_aa: CASSVGGWGNYEQYF
d_call: TRBD1; clone_size: .; j_call: TRBJ2-3; v_call: TRBV6-4; cdr3_nt: TGTGCCAGCAGTGACTGGGGATCCGGGACAGGCACAGATACGCAGTATTTT; cdr3_aa: CASSDWGSGTGTDTQYF
d_call: TRBD1; clone_size: .; j_call: TRBJ1-1; v_call: TRBV11-2; cdr3_nt: TGTGCCAGCAGAACCACAGGGGGCCACACTGAAGCTTTCTTT; cdr3_aa: CASRTTGGHTEAFF
d_call: TRBD2; clone_size: .; j_call: TRBJ2-7; v_call: TRBV7-2; cdr3_nt: TGTGCCAGCAGCCGGGACTACAGACCCTACGAGCAGTACTTC; cdr3_aa: CASSRDYRPYEQYF
d_call: .; clone_size: few; j_call: TRBJ1-2; v_call: TRBV28; cdr3_nt: TGTGCCAGCAGTCCCCCAAAGAGGGGGATCTATGGCTACACCTTC; cdr3_aa: CASSPPKRGIYGYTF
d_call: TRBD1; clone_size: .; j_call: TRBJ1-4; v_call: TRBV7-9; cdr3_nt: TGTGCCAGCAGCTTAGAGGGACAGGGGGGAAATGAAAAACTGTTTTTT; cdr3_aa: CASSLEGQGGNEKLFF
d_call: .; clone_size: .; j_call: TRBJ1-1; v_call: TRBV18; cdr3_nt: TGTGCCAGCTCACCCAGCGAGATGAACACTGAAGCTTTCTTT; cdr3_aa: CASSPSEMNTEAFF
d_call: TRBD1; clone_size: once; j_call: TRBJ1-3; v_call: TRBV5-4; cdr3_nt: TGTGCCAGCAGCCCGGGACAGAGGCGCTCTGGAAACACCATATATTTT; cdr3_aa: CASSPGQRRSGNTIYF
d_call: TRBD1; clone_size: once; j_call: TRBJ2-4; v_call: TRBV5-4; cdr3_nt: TGTGCCAGCAGCCCCGGACAGGGGCTAGCCAAAAACATTCAGTACTTC; cdr3_aa: CASSPGQGLAKNIQYF
d_call: .; clone_size: few; j_call: TRBJ1-2; v_call: TRBV5-1; cdr3_nt: TGCGCCAGCAGCTCCGCCCCCACAGCTAACTATGGCTACACCTTC; cdr3_aa: CASSSAPTANYGYTF
d_call: TRBD2; clone_size: few; j_call: TRBJ2-3; v_call: TRBV9; cdr3_nt: TGTGCCAGCAGCGCCCCGAGCGGGGGGGCACGAGATACGCAGTATTTT; cdr3_aa: CASSAPSGGARDTQYF
d_call: .; clone_size: .; j_call: TRBJ1-1; v_call: TRBV18; cdr3_nt: TGTGCCAGCTCACCATTAGAGGGCTGGGACACTGAAGCTTTCTTT; cdr3_aa: CASSPLEGWDTEAFF
d_call: .; clone_size: .; j_call: TRBJ2-7; v_call: TRBV19; cdr3_nt: TGTGCCAGTAGGACGACAGGAAAAGGCTACGAGCAGTACTTC; cdr3_aa: CASRTTGKGYEQYF
d_call: .; clone_size: .; j_call: TRBJ1-1; v_call: TRBV4-3; cdr3_nt: TGCGCCAGCAGCCAAGATTGGGGAATGACTGAAGCTTTCTTT; cdr3_aa: CASSQDWGMTEAFF
d_call: .; clone_size: .; j_call: TRBJ1-2; v_call: TRBV7-9; cdr3_nt: TGTGCCAGCAGCCCAGGACAAGACTATGGCTACACCTTC; cdr3_aa: CASSPGQDYGYTF
d_call: TRBD1; clone_size: .; j_call: TRBJ2-2; v_call: TRBV7-3; cdr3_nt: TGTGCCAGCAGCTCAAGGGGGCTAGGGCCCGGGGAGCTGTTTTTT; cdr3_aa: CASSSRGLGPGELFF
d_call: .; clone_size: .; j_call: TRBJ2-1; v_call: TRBV11-2; cdr3_nt: TGTGCCAGCAGCTTAGCGGGCCGATACAATGAGCAGTTCTTC; cdr3_aa: CASSLAGRYNEQFF
d_call: .; clone_size: once; j_call: TRBJ1-5; v_call: TRBV19; cdr3_nt: TGTGCCAGTAGTACCTCCTCTACACTGAGCAATCAGCCCCAGCATTTT; cdr3_aa: CASSTSSTLSNQPQHF
d_call: .; clone_size: .; j_call: TRBJ1-1; v_call: TRBV6-5; cdr3_nt: TGTGCCAGCAGTTACAGGCAGGGAATGGCTTTCTTT; cdr3_aa: CASSYRQGMAFF
d_call: .; clone_size: .; j_call: TRBJ2-7; v_call: TRBV5-1; cdr3_nt: TGCGCCAGCAGCTTACAGGGAGGTGAGCAGTACTTC; cdr3_aa: CASSLQGGEQYF
d_call: TRBD1; clone_size: .; j_call: TRBJ1-2; v_call: TRBV11-2; cdr3_nt: TGTGCCAGCAGCCCGGACAGGGGATATGGCTACACCTTC; cdr3_aa: CASSPDRGYGYTF
d_call: TRBD1; clone_size: .; j_call: TRBJ1-2; v_call: TRBV4-1; cdr3_nt: TGCGCCAGCAGCCATCCGGGACAGGGGACGGGCTACACCTTC; cdr3_aa: CASSHPGQGTGYTF
d_call: TRBD1; clone_size: .; j_call: TRBJ1-1; v_call: TRBV5-4; cdr3_nt: TGTGCCAGCAGCAGGGACAGGCACACTGAAGCTTTCTTT; cdr3_aa: CASSRDRHTEAFF
d_call: .; clone_size: .; j_call: TRBJ2-7; v_call: TRBV5-1; cdr3_nt: TGCGCCAGCAGCTTGGGTTCGAGCGGCGAGCAGTACTTC; cdr3_aa: CASSLGSSGEQYF
d_call: .; clone_size: .; j_call: TRBJ1-1; v_call: TRBV2; cdr3_nt: TGTGCCAGCAGTGGGGGGGCGGATCGGGCTTTCTTT; cdr3_aa: CASSGGADRAFF
d_call: .; clone_size: few; j_call: TRBJ1-1; v_call: TRBV5-4; cdr3_nt: TGTGCCAGCAGTCTCCAGGGTGAAATCACTGAAGCTTTCTTT; cdr3_aa: CASSLQGEITEAFF
d_call: .; clone_size: few; j_call: TRBJ2-2; v_call: TRBV7-2; cdr3_nt: TGTGCCAGCAGCTTAGGGGGACACACCAACACCGGGGAGCTGTTTTTT; cdr3_aa: CASSLGGHTNTGELFF
d_call: .; clone_size: .; j_call: TRBJ1-2; v_call: TRBV5-6; cdr3_nt: TGTGCCAGCAGCTTGGTCGGGGGGTCGGGCTATGGCTACACCTTC; cdr3_aa: CASSLVGGSGYGYTF
d_call: .; clone_size: .; j_call: TRBJ1-1; v_call: TRBV19; cdr3_nt: TGTGCCAGTAGTATAAGGGGGGCCAACACTGAAGCTTTCTTT; cdr3_aa: CASSIRGANTEAFF
d_call: .; clone_size: .; j_call: TRBJ1-6; v_call: TRBV5-5; cdr3_nt: TGTGCCAGCAGCTTTTCAGGCCAGCCGTATAATTCACCCCTCCACTTT; cdr3_aa: CASSFSGQPYNSPLHF
d_call: .; clone_size: .; j_call: TRBJ2-1; v_call: TRBV19; cdr3_nt: TGTGCCAGTAGTATACGGACAGTAGAGAATGAGCAGTTCTTC; cdr3_aa: CASSIRTVENEQFF
d_call: .; clone_size: .; j_call: TRBJ1-1; v_call: TRBV5-6; cdr3_nt: TGTGCCAGCAGCTTGACGATGAGGGTGACAGTCTCAGCTTTCTTT; cdr3_aa: CASSLTMRVTVSAFF
d_call: .; clone_size: .; j_call: TRBJ1-4; v_call: TRBV6-1; cdr3_nt: TGTGCCAGCAGTTCTCTGGCTAATGAAAAACTGTTTTTT; cdr3_aa: CASSSLANEKLFF
d_call: TRBD2; clone_size: .; j_call: TRBJ2-1; v_call: TRBV7-2; cdr3_nt: TGTGCCAGCAGCTTAGGGGCGGGGAGGGTCCACAATGAGCAGTTCTTC; cdr3_aa: CASSLGAGRVHNEQFF
d_call: .; clone_size: .; j_call: TRBJ2-1; v_call: TRBV5-1; cdr3_nt: TGCGCCAGCAGACAGTCGACAGCTAGCAATGAGCAGTTCTTC; cdr3_aa: CASRQSTASNEQFF
d_call: .; clone_size: .; j_call: TRBJ1-1; v_call: TRBV11-2; cdr3_nt: TGTGCCAGCAGCCCAAGACGGGTGTTAGCTTTCTTT; cdr3_aa: CASSPRRVLAFF